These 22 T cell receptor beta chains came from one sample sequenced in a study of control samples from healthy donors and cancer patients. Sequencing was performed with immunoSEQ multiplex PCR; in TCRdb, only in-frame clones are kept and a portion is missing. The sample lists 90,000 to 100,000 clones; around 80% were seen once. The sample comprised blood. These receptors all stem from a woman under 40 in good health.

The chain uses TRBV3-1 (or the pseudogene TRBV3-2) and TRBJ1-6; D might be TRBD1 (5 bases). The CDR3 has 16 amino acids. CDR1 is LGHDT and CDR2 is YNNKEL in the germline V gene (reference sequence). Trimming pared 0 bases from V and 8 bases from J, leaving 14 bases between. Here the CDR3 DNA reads TGTGCCAGCAGCCAAGAATCCGGGGGTCTGGATTCACCCCTCCACTTT. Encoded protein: CASSQESGGLDSPLHF.

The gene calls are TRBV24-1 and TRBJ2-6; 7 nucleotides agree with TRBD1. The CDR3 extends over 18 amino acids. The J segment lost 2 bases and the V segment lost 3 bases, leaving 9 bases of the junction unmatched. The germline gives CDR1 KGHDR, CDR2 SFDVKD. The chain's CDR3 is CATSDEGTERAGANVLTF. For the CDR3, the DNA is TGTGCCACCAGTGATGAGGGGACAGAAAGGGCTGGGGCCAACGTCCTGACTTTC.

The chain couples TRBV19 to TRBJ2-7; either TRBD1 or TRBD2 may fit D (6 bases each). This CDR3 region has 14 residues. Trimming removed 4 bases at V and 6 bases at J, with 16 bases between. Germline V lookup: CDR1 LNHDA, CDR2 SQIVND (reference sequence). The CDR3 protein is CASSSGTKSAEQYF. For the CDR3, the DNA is TGTGCCAGTAGTAGCGGGACAAAATCGGCCGAGCAGTACTTC.

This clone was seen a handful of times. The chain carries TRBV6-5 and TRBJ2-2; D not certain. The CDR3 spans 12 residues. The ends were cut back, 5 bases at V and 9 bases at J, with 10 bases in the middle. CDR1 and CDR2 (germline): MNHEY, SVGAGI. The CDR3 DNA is TGTGCCAGCAGTACCGTGGCCAGGGAGCTGTTTTTT. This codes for CASSTVARELFF.

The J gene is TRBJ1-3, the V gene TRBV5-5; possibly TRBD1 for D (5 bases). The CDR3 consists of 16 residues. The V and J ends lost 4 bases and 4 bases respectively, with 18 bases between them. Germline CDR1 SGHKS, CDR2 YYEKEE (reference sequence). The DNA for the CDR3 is TGTGCCAGCAGCCCGACCCAGGGCCCGGACGGAAACACCATATATTTT. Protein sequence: CASSPTQGPDGNTIYF.

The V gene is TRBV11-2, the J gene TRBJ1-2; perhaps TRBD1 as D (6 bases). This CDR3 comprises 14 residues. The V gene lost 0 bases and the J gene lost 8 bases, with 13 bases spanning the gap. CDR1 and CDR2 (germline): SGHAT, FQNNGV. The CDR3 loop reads CASSLDVQTGGYTF. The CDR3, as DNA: TGTGCCAGCAGCTTAGATGTTCAGACAGGAGGCTACACCTTC.

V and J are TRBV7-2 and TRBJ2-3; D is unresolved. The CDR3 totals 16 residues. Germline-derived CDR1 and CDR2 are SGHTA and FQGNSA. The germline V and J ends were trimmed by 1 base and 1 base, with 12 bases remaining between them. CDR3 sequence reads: CASSLGLGLGTDTQYF. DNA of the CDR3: TGTGCCAGCAGCTTAGGTCTAGGCCTCGGCACAGATACGCAGTATTTT.

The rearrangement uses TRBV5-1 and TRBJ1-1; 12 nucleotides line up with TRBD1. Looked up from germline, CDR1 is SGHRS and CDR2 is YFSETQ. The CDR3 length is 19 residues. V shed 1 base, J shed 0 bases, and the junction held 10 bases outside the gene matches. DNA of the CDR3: TGCGCCAGCAGCTTGTTGCCCCCGGGACAGGGGGCCATGAACACTGAAGCTTTCTTT. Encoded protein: CASSLLPPGQGAMNTEAFF.

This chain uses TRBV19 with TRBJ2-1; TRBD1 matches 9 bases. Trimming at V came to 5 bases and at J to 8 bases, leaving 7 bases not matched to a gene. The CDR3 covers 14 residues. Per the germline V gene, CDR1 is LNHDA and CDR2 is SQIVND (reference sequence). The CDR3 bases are TGTGCCAGTAGTCCCGAGGGGGACAGGGATGAGCAGTTCTTC. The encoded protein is CASSPEGDRDEQFF.

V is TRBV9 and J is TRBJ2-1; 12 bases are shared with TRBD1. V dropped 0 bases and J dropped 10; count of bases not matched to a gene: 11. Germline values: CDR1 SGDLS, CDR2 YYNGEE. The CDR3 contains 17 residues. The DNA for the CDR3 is TGTGCCAGCAGCGTAGGACCCACCGGGACAGGGGGCCGGGAGCAGTTCTTC. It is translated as CASSVGPTGTGGREQFF.

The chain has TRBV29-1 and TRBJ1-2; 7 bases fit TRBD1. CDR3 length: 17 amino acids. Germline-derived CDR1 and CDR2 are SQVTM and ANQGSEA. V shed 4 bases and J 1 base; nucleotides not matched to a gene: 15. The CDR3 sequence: CSVVAPTGQGGNYGYTF. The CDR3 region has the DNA TGCAGCGTTGTAGCTCCGACCGGCCAGGGGGGTAACTATGGCTACACCTTC.

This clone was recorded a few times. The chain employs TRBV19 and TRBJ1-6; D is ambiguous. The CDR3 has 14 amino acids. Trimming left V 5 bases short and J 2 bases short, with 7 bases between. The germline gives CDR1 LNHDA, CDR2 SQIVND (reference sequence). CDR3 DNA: TGTGCCAGTAGTTTAACAGCCTATAATTCACCCCTCCACTTT. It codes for CASSLTAYNSPLHF.

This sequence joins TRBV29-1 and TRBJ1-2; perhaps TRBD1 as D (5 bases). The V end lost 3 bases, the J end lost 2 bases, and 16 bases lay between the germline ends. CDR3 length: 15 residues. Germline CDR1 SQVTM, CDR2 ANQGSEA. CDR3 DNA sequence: TGCAGCGTTGACGGCGCGAAGGGACTCAACTATGGCTACACCTTC. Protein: CSVDGAKGLNYGYTF. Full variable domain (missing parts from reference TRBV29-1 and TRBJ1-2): SAVISQKPSRDICQRGTSLTIQCQVDSQVTMMFWYRQQPGQSLTLIATANQGSEATYESGFVIDKFPISRPNLTFSTLTVSNMSPEDSSIYLCSVDGAKGLNYGYTFGSGTRLTVV.

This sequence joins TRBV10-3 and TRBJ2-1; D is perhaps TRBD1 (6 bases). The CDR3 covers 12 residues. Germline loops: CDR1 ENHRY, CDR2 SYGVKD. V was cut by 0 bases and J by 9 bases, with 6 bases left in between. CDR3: CAISESQGEQFF. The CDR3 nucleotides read TGTGCCATCAGTGAGTCACAGGGTGAGCAGTTCTTC.

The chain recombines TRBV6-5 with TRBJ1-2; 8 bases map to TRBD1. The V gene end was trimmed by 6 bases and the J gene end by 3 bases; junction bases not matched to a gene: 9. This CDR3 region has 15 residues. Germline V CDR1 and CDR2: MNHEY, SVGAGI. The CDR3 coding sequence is TGTGCCAGCAGCCATTCGGACAGGGCGGACTATGGCTACACCTTC. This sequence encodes CASSHSDRADYGYTF.

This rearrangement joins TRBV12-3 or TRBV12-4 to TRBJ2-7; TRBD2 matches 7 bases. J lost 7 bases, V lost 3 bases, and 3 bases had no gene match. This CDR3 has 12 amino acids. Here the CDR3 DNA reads TGTGCCAGCAGTTTGGGAGGGGAAGAGCAGTACTTC. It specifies CASSLGGEEQYF.

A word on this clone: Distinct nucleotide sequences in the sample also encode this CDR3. CDR3 region: CASSQDRGNYGYTF. The CDR3, as DNA: TGCGCCAGCAGCCAAGATAGGGGCAACTATGGCTACACCTTC. The V gene is TRBV4-1, the J gene TRBJ1-2, with a tentative D call TRBD1 (5 bases). Trimming stripped 0 bases from V and 2 bases from J, with 7 bases between. The CDR3 length is 14 residues. Germline CDR1 MGHRA, CDR2 YSYEKL.

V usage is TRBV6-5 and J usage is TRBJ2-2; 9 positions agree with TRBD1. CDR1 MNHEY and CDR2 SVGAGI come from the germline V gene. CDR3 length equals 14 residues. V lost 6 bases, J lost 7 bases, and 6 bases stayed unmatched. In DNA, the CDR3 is TGTGCCAGCAGGAGGGACAGGGCCGGCGGGGAGCTGTTTTTT. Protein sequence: CASRRDRAGGELFF.

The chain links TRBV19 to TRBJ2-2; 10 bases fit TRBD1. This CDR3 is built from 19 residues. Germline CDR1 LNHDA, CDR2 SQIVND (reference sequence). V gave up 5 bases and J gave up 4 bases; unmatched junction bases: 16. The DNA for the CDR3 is TGTGCCAGTAGTCCTCGTCCCGGGACAGGGGTTGGCGCCACCGGGGAGCTGTTTTTT. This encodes CASSPRPGTGVGATGELFF.

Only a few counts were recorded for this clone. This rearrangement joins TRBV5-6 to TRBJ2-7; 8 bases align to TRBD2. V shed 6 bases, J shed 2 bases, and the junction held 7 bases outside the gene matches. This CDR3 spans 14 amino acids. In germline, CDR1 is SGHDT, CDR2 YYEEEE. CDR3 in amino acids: CASKQPGLAYEQYF. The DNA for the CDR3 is TGTGCCAGCAAACAGCCGGGACTAGCCTACGAGCAGTACTTC.

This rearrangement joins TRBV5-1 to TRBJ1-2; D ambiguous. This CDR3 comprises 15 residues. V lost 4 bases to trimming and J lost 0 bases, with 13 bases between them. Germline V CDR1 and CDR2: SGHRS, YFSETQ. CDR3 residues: CASSPIDTANYGYTF. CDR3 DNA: TGCGCCAGCAGCCCGATTGACACAGCTAACTATGGCTACACCTTC. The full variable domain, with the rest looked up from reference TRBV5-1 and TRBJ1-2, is KAGVTQTPRYLIKTRGQQVTLSCSPISGHRSVSWYQQTPGQGLQFLFEYFSETQRNKGNFPGRFSGRQFSNSRSEMNVSTLELGDSALYLCASSPIDTANYGYTFGSGTRLTVV.

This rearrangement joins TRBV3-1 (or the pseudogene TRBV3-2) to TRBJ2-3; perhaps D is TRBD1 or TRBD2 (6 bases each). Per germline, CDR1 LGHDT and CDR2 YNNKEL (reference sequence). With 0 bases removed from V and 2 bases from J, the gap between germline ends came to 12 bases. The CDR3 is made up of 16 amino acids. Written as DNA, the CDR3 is TGTGCCAGCAGCCAAGATCTGGGGGGCAACACAGATACGCAGTATTTT. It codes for CASSQDLGGNTDTQYF.